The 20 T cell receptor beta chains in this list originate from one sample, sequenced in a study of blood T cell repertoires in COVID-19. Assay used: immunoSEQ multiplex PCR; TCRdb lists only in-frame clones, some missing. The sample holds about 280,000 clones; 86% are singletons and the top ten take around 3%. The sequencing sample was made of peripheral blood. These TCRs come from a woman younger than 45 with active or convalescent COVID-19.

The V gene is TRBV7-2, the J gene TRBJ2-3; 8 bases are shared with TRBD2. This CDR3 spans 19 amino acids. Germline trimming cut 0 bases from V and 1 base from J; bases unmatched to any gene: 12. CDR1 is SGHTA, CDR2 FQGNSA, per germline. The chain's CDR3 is CASSLAEGRGASGTDTQYF. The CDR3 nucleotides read TGTGCCAGCAGCTTAGCGGAGGGGCGGGGGGCGTCCGGCACAGATACGCAGTATTTT.

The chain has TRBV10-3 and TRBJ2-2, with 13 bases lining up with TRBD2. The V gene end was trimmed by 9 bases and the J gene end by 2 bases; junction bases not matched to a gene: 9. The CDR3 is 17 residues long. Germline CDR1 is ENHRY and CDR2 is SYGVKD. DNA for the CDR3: TGTGCCATTTCTAAGACTAGCGGGGGGTCTAACACCGGGGAGCTGTTTTTT. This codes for CAISKTSGGSNTGELFF.

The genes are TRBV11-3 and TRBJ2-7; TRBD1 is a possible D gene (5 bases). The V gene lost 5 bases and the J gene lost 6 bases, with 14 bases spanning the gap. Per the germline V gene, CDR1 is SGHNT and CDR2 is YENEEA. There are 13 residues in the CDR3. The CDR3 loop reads CASSPTVSGEQYF. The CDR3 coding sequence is TGTGCCAGCAGCCCGACAGTTTCTGGCGAGCAGTACTTC.

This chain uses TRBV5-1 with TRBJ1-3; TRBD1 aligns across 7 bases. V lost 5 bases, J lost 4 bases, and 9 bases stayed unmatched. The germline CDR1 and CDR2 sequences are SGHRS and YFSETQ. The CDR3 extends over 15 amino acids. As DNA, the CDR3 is TGCGCCAGCAGGCCAACAGGGGTTCCAGGAAACACCATATATTTT. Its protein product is CASRPTGVPGNTIYF.

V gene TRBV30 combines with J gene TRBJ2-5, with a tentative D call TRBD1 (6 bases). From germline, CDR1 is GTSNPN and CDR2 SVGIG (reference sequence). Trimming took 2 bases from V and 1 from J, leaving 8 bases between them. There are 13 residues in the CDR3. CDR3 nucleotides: TGTGCCTGGAGTCGACAGGTCCAAGAGACCCAGTACTTC. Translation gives CAWSRQVQETQYF.

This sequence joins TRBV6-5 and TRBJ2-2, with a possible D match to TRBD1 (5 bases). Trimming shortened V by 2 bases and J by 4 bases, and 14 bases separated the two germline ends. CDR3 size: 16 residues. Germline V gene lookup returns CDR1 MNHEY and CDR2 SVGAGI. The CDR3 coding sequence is TGTGCCAGCAGTTACCTTCTTGGGGCTGGCACCGGGGAGCTGTTTTTT. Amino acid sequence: CASSYLLGAGTGELFF.

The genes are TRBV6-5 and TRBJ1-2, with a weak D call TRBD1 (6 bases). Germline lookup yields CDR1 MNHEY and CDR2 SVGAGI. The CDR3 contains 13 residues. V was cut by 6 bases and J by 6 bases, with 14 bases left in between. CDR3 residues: CASSSTGINGYTF. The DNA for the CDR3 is TGTGCCAGCAGCTCAACAGGGATTAATGGCTACACCTTC.

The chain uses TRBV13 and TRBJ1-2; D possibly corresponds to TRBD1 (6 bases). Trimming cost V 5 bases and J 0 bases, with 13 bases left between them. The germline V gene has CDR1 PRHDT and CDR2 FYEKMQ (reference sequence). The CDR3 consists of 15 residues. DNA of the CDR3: TGTGCCAGCAGCCCCCTCAAGGGGGCTAACTATGGCTACACCTTC. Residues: CASSPLKGANYGYTF.

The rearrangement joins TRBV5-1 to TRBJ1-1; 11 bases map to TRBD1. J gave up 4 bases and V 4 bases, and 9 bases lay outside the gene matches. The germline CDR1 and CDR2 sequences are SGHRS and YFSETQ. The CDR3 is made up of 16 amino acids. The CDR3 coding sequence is TGCGCCAGCAGCCCCCCCGGGACAGGGGGGGGCACTGAAGCTTTCTTT. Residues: CASSPPGTGGGTEAFF.

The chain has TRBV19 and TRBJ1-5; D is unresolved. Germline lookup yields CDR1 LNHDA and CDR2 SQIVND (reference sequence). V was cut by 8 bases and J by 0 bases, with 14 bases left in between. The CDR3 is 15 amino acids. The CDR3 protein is CASAVVTASNQPQHF. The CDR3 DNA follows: TGTGCCAGTGCCGTAGTCACAGCTAGCAATCAGCCCCAGCATTTT.

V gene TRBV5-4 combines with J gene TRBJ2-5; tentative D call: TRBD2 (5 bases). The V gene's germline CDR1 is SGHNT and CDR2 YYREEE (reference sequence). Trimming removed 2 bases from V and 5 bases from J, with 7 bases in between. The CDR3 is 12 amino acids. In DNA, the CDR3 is TGTGCCAGCAGCTTTACGGGGGAGACCCAGTACTTC. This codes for CASSFTGETQYF.

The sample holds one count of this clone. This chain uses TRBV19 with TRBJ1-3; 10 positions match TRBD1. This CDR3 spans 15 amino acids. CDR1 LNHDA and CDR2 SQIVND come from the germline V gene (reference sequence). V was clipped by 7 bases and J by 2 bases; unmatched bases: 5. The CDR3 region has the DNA TGTGCCAGTACCAGGGACAGGGGAACTGGAAACACCATATATTTT. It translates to CASTRDRGTGNTIYF.

The CDR3 here is CSVVTGNYGYTF. The CDR3 DNA is TGCAGCGTTGTAACAGGGAACTATGGCTACACCTTC. The V call is TRBV29-1, the J call TRBJ1-2; tentative D call: TRBD1 (6 bases). V was pared by 4 bases and J by 2 bases, with 8 bases between. The CDR3 contains 12 residues. CDR1 and CDR2 (germline): SQVTM, ANQGSEA.

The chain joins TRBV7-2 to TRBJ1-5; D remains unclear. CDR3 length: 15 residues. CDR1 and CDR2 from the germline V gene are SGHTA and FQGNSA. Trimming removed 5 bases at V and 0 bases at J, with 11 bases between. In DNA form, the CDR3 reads TGTGCCAGCAGCCTCCATGGGAGTAGCAATCAGCCCCAGCATTTT. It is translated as CASSLHGSSNQPQHF.

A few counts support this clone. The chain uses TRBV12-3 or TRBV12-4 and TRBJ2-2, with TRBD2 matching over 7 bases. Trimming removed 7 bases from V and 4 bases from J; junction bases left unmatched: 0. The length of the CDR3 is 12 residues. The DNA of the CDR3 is TGTGCCAGCACTAGCGGCACCGGGGAGCTGTTTTTT. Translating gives CASTSGTGELFF.

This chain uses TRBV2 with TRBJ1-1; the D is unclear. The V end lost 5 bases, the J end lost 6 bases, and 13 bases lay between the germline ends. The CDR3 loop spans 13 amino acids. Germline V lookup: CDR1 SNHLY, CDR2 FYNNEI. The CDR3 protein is CASSLEGGPEAFF. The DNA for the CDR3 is TGTGCCAGCAGTTTAGAAGGAGGGCCTGAAGCTTTCTTT.

The CDR3 DNA reads TGTGCCAGCAGCTCTTCGCTAGGACTAGAGCAGTTCTTC. As protein: CASSSSLGLEQFF. The genes are TRBV7-2 and TRBJ2-1; a weak D match, TRBD2 (6 bases). Looked up from germline, CDR1 is SGHTA and CDR2 is FQGNSA. Trimming pared 4 bases from V and 10 bases from J, leaving 14 bases between. This CDR3 region has 13 residues.

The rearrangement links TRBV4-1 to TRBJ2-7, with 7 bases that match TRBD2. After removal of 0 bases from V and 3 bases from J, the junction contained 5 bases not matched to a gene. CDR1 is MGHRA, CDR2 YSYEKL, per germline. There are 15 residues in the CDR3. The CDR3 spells CASSQEETSNYEQYF. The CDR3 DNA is TGCGCCAGCAGCCAAGAAGAGACTAGCAACTACGAGCAGTACTTC.

The DNA for the CDR3 is TGCAGCGTTGGAGGGGACAGGGGGTCCGTGGAAAAACTGTTTTTT. Translation: CSVGGDRGSVEKLFF. The chain is built from TRBV29-1 and TRBJ1-4, with TRBD1 matching 11 bases. This CDR3 contains 15 residues. Trimming at V came to 4 bases and at J to 8 bases, leaving 9 bases not matched to a gene. CDR1 and CDR2 from the germline V gene are SQVTM and ANQGSEA.

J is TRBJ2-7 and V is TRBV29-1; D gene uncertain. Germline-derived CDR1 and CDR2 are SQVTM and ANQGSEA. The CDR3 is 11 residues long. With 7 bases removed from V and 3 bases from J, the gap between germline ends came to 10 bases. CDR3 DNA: TGCAGCGCCAGCAGGTACTACGAGCAGTACTTC. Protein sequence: CSASRYYEQYF.